A single sample is the source of the 5 T cell receptor beta chains below, sequenced in a study of blood T cells in healthy people across ages. Primed by a sample-barcoded 5' primer and a J-beta primer mix, a second PCR proceeded for about 7 to 11 cycles. TCRdb used MiXCR to reprocess the 5' RACE reads, holding one entry per CDR3 protein. This table has about 930,000 distinct CDR3 sequences, about 27% appearing once. In addition, the sample was reused for a study of T cells of mothers and their children.

Sequencing was done on a sample of blood. These receptors all stem from a woman in her 40s in good health.

This clonotype turned up a few times. This chain uses TRBV5-1 with TRBJ2-7; 11 bases map to TRBD1. The germline V gene encodes CDR1 SGHRS and CDR2 YFSETQ. J was trimmed by 6 bases and V by 7 bases; bases with no gene match: 9. There are 14 residues in the CDR3. CDR3 sequence reads: CASALGQGAFEQYF. The CDR3 nucleotides read TGCGCCAGCGCACTTGGACAGGGGGCCTTCGAGCAGTACTTC.

As for this clonotype: Germline is not matched at one junction end, which may reflect a read error. The chain carries TRBV20-1 and TRBJ2-5, with TRBD1 matching 8 bases. The DNA matches TRBJ2-7 better at its end, which makes the J call doubtful. This CDR3 spans 15 amino acids. Germline lookup yields CDR1 DFQATT and CDR2 SNEGSKA (reference sequence). The CDR3 region is CSARVTTGVDNEQYF. The CDR3 DNA is TGCAGCGCTAGGGTGACGACAGGGGTCGACAACGAGCAGTACTTC.

In its sample, this clonotype was seen many times. The V gene is TRBV30, the J gene TRBJ2-7, with no clear D. Germline values: CDR1 GTSNPN, CDR2 SVGIG (reference sequence). The germline V and J ends were trimmed by 0 bases and 2 bases, with 5 bases remaining between them. The CDR3 is 12 residues long. The DNA for the CDR3 is TGTGCCTGGAGTGTACGCGCCTACGAGCAGTACTTC. Its translation is CAWSVRAYEQYF. Using reference TRBV30 and TRBJ2-7 for the parts outside the CDR3, the full variable domain is SQTIHQWPATLVQPVGSPLSLECTVEGTSNPNLYWYRQAAGRGLQLLFYSVGIGQISSEVPQNLSASRPQDRQFILSSKKLLLSDSGFYLCAWSVRAYEQYFGPGTRLTVT.

Concerning this clonotype itself: This may be a read error, as it is one base from a much larger clone. J is TRBJ2-5 and V is TRBV28; TRBD1 agrees at 8 bases. TRBJ2-7 explains the end of the DNA better; the J call may be wrong. CDR1 is MDHEN and CDR2 is SYDVKM in the germline V gene. The CDR3 has 16 amino acids. The DNA of the CDR3 is TGTGTCAGCAGTCCATCCCCGGGACAGGACCATTACGAGCAGTACTTC. It codes for CVSSPSPGQDHYEQYF.

This rearrangement joins TRBV20-1 to TRBJ2-1; 10 nucleotides agree with TRBD2. The germline V gene encodes CDR1 DFQATT and CDR2 SNEGSKA (reference sequence). The V segment lost 3 bases and the J segment 12 bases; nucleotides outside the gene matches: 14. The CDR3 length is 15 residues. The CDR3 region is CSARIERGGPYGQFF. In DNA form, the CDR3 reads TGCAGTGCTAGGATCGAGCGGGGGGGCCCTTATGGGCAGTTCTTC.